The 21 T cell receptor beta chains presented below share a single source sample, sequenced in a study of identical twins. TCRdb analysed the 5' RACE reads with MiXCR anew, one entry per CDR3 protein. This sample has around 220,000 distinct CDR3 sequences, with over 9.5% found just once. Sequencing was done on a sample of memory T cells sorted from blood. Source of these receptors: a man aged 50 or older in good health.

This clonotype was detected only a few times. This chain links TRBV20-1 with TRBJ2-5; the match to TRBD2 covers 8 bases. Trimming at V came to 0 bases and at J to 4 bases, leaving 7 bases not matched to a gene. This CDR3 region has 15 residues. Germline loops: CDR1 DFQATT, CDR2 SNEGSKA (reference sequence). The chain's CDR3 is CSARDFGGGPETQYF. CDR3 in DNA: TGCAGTGCTAGAGATTTCGGGGGGGGCCCAGAGACCCAGTACTTC.

Many counts were recorded for this clonotype. The chain employs TRBV4-2 and TRBJ1-2; 8 bases agree with TRBD1. This CDR3 is 15 amino acids long. Germline lookup yields CDR1 LGHNA and CDR2 YNFKEQ. J gave up 6 bases and V 0 bases, and 6 bases lay outside the gene matches. Here the CDR3 DNA reads TGTGCCAGCAGCCAAGATGTCACAGGGGGAAATGGCTACACCTTC. As protein: CASSQDVTGGNGYTF.

This clonotype has at least ten counts. The chain joins TRBV5-1 to TRBJ1-1; D is unresolved. CDR1 SGHRS and CDR2 YFSETQ come from the germline V gene. The CDR3 spans 14 residues. V gave up 3 bases and J gave up 8 bases, with 17 bases separating them. The CDR3 sequence is CASSSTAGIAEAFF. CDR3 nucleotide sequence: TGCGCCAGCAGCTCAACGGCTGGGATCGCGGAAGCTTTCTTT.

This clonotype was observed a handful of times. This sequence joins TRBV28 and TRBJ2-5; 8 positions match TRBD2. Per the germline V gene, CDR1 is MDHEN and CDR2 is SYDVKM. The ends lost 5 bases at V and 1 base at J; junction bases unmatched: 6. There are 15 residues in the CDR3. CDR3 protein: CASSALAGFQETQYF. CDR3 DNA sequence: TGTGCCAGCAGTGCCCTAGCGGGCTTCCAAGAGACCCAGTACTTC.

This clonotype was seen repeatedly, ten times or more. The J gene is TRBJ1-2, the V gene TRBV7-8; no reliable D call. The CDR3 is 12 amino acids. The germline CDR1 and CDR2 sequences are SGHVS and FQNEAQ. V was pared by 3 bases and J by 6 bases, with 8 bases between. The CDR3 reads CASSLGGDGYTF. The CDR3 DNA follows: TGTGCCAGCAGCTTGGGAGGAGATGGCTACACCTTC. Complete variable domain (other parts from reference TRBV7-8 and TRBJ1-2): GAGVSQSPRYKVAKRGQDVALRCDPISGHVSLFWYQQALGQGPEFLTYFQNEAQLDKSGLPSDRFFAERPEGSVSTLKIQRTQQEDSAVYLCASSLGGDGYTFGSGTRLTVV.

This clonotype was recorded many times. This chain connects TRBV18 to TRBJ2-2; the D gene is possibly TRBD1 (5 bases). The V end lost 1 base, the J end lost 3 bases, and 9 bases lay between the germline ends. Per germline, CDR1 KGHSH and CDR2 LQKENI. CDR3 size: 15 residues. The CDR3 here is CASSPRQGDTGELFF. CDR3 DNA sequence: TGTGCCAGCTCACCACGGCAGGGCGACACCGGGGAGCTGTTTTTT.

The gene calls are TRBV5-5 and TRBJ1-1; D not certain. The CDR3 spans 14 residues. CDR1 and CDR2 from the germline V gene are SGHKS and YYEKEE (reference sequence). Trimming removed 3 bases at V and 1 base at J, with 10 bases between. CDR3 sequence reads: CASSWEGGNTEAFF. DNA of the CDR3: TGTGCCAGCAGCTGGGAGGGTGGGAACACTGAAGCTTTCTTT.

This clonotype was seen more than once but under ten times. The chain links TRBV20-1 to TRBJ1-1; no reliable D call. The CDR3 is 14 residues long. Germline-derived CDR1 and CDR2 are DFQATT and SNEGSKA (reference sequence). Trimming pared 1 base from V and 2 bases from J, leaving 11 bases between. CDR3: CSARAGGSNTEAFF. DNA of the CDR3: TGCAGTGCTAGAGCGGGAGGCAGTAACACTGAAGCTTTCTTT.

This clonotype was observed at least ten times. J is TRBJ2-7 and V is TRBV5-1; weak D call: TRBD1 (6 bases). V was trimmed by 4 bases and J by 3 bases, leaving 11 bases between them. From germline, CDR1 is SGHRS and CDR2 YFSETQ. CDR3 size: 13 residues. The CDR3 region is CASSHTQGYEQYF. The CDR3 coding sequence is TGCGCCAGCAGCCACACACAGGGCTACGAGCAGTACTTC.

Points on this clonotype: One end of the junction is discordant with germline, which a read error may explain. J is TRBJ1-4 and V is TRBV4-3; D uncertain. Per the germline V gene, CDR1 is LGHNA and CDR2 is YSLEER. The CDR3 sequence is 15 residues long. CDR3 loop: CACSPGRVGDEKLFF. CDR3 sequence (DNA): TGCGCCTGCAGCCCGGGTCGAGTGGGCGATGAAAAACTGTTTTTT.

This clonotype was seen a handful of times. This chain joins TRBV4-2 and TRBJ1-1; 8 bases line up with TRBD1. Unmatched junction bases numbered 7, after V lost 4 bases and J lost 6 bases. In germline, CDR1 is LGHNA, CDR2 YNFKEQ. This CDR3 comprises 14 residues. CDR3 sequence reads: CASSRSGGFAEAFF. CDR3 nucleotides: TGTGCCAGCAGCCGATCAGGGGGCTTCGCTGAAGCTTTCTTT.

This chain uses TRBV18 with TRBJ2-1; tentatively, D is TRBD2 (6 bases). Germline V gives CDR1 KGHSH, CDR2 LQKENI. V gave up 2 bases and J gave up 2 bases, with 10 bases separating them. The CDR3 contains 15 residues. DNA for the CDR3: TGTGCCAGCTCACCAGCGGGACTGCCCTACAATGAGCAGTTCTTC. It is translated as CASSPAGLPYNEQFF. Filled out from reference TRBV18 and TRBJ2-1, the complete variable domain reads NAGVMQNPRHLVRRRGQEARLRCSPMKGHSHVYWYRQLPEEGLKFMVYLQKENIIDESGMPKERFSAEFPKEGPSILRIQQVVRGDSAAYFCASSPAGLPYNEQFFGPGTRLTVL.

This clonotype was seen only a few times. This chain connects TRBV5-1 to TRBJ2-1; 10 nucleotides agree with TRBD2. Germline CDR1 is SGHRS and CDR2 is YFSETQ. The V segment lost 2 bases and the J segment 9 bases; nucleotides outside the gene matches: 8. CDR3 length equals 15 residues. The CDR3 DNA sequence: TGCGCCAGCAGCTTTGCTAGCGGGAGCGGGGGTGAGCAGTTCTTC. Translation gives CASSFASGSGGEQFF. Together with reference TRBV5-1 and TRBJ2-1, the CDR3 gives the full variable domain: KAGVTQTPRYLIKTRGQQVTLSCSPISGHRSVSWYQQTPGQGLQFLFEYFSETQRNKGNFPGRFSGRQFSNSRSEMNVSTLELGDSALYLCASSFASGSGGEQFFGPGTRLTVL.

About this clonotype itself: The conserved phenylalanine or tryptophan is not found at the CDR3 terminus, so this likely reflects a read error. The genes are TRBV7-9 and TRBJ1-6, with TRBD1 matching 11 bases. Looked up from germline, CDR1 is SEHNR and CDR2 is FQNEAQ (reference sequence). Germline trimming cut 5 bases from V and 6 bases from J; bases unmatched to any gene: 6. There are 16 residues in the CDR3. The CDR3 spells CASSPGQGASNSPLHL. In DNA form, the CDR3 reads TGTGCCAGCAGCCCCGGACAGGGGGCGAGTAATTCACCCCTCCACCTT.

This clonotype was seen a handful of times. The chain links TRBV7-3 to TRBJ1-1, with D perhaps TRBD1 (5 bases). The germline CDR1 and CDR2 sequences are SGHTA and FQGTGA. V dropped 1 base and J dropped 1 base, with 10 bases sitting between them. This CDR3 is 15 amino acids long. The DNA for the CDR3 is TGTGCCAGCAGCTTAATGGGGACGGCGAACACTGAAGCTTTCTTT. Its protein product is CASSLMGTANTEAFF. Using reference TRBV7-3 and TRBJ1-1 for the parts outside the CDR3, the full variable domain is GAGVSQTPSNKVTEKGKYVELRCDPISGHTALYWYRQSLGQGPEFLIYFQGTGAADDSGLPNDRFFAVRPEGSVSTLKIQRTERGDSAVYLCASSLMGTANTEAFFGQGTRLTVV.

A few counts support this clonotype. The J gene is TRBJ1-2, the V gene TRBV6-1, with 7 nucleotides matching TRBD1. V was clipped by 7 bases and J by 0 bases; unmatched bases: 5. In germline, CDR1 is MNHNS, CDR2 SASEGT. This CDR3 has 14 amino acids. The CDR3 sequence: CASNDRATNYGYTF. The CDR3 nucleotides read TGTGCCAGCAACGACAGGGCGACTAACTATGGCTACACCTTC.

This chain connects TRBV12-3 or TRBV12-4 to TRBJ1-2; 9 nucleotides line up with TRBD1. The V segment lost 5 bases and the J segment 5 bases; nucleotides outside the gene matches: 9. The CDR3 covers 15 residues. CDR3 loop: CASSETGGASYGYTF. CDR3 DNA sequence: TGTGCCAGCAGTGAAACAGGGGGCGCCAGTTATGGCTACACCTTC.

This clonotype was observed many times. The J gene is TRBJ2-7, the V gene TRBV7-2; 10 bases agree with TRBD2. The CDR3 is 16 residues long. Germline V CDR1 and CDR2: SGHTA, FQGNSA. The trim removed 1 base at V and 2 bases at J, leaving 5 bases unmatched. The CDR3 spells CASSLGGLAGAYEQYF. The CDR3 DNA follows: TGTGCCAGCAGCTTAGGTGGGCTAGCGGGAGCCTACGAGCAGTACTTC.

The chain recombines TRBV20-1 with TRBJ1-4; 8 bases align to TRBD1. With 1 base clipped from V and 8 bases from J, the junction kept 6 bases outside the gene matches. Germline assignment: CDR1 DFQATT and CDR2 SNEGSKA (reference sequence). The CDR3 is 14 residues long. The CDR3 region has the DNA TGCAGTGCTAGAGGAGACAGGGGTGGAGAAAAACTGTTTTTT. Its translation: CSARGDRGGEKLFF.

V is TRBV7-2 and J is TRBJ2-3; D might be TRBD1 or TRBD2, each matching 5 bases. This CDR3 region has 15 residues. Between the trimmed V and J ends, which lost 3 bases and 3 bases, there was a span of 13 bases. Germline V lookup: CDR1 SGHTA, CDR2 FQGNSA. The CDR3: CASSFEPGRTDTQYF. CDR3 bases: TGTGCCAGCAGCTTTGAGCCGGGACGTACAGATACGCAGTATTTT.

The V call is TRBV19, the J call TRBJ2-6, with 7 bases matching TRBD1. Germline CDR1 reads LNHDA; CDR2 reads SQIVND (reference sequence). This CDR3 region has 14 residues. Unmatched junction bases numbered 3, after V lost 8 bases and J lost 2 bases. The CDR3 reads CASADRAGANVLTF. CDR3 nucleotides: TGTGCCAGTGCCGACAGGGCTGGGGCCAACGTCCTGACTTTC.